The 4 T cell receptor beta chains listed next were all sequenced from one sample in a study of T cells in Graves' hyperthyroidism and ophthalmopathy (dated by TCRdb to between 2017 and 2020). Libraries were made using multiplex PCR. The sequencer was an Illumina HiSeq 2000. The TCR beta CDR3 regions were amplified from RNA transcripts. For the first round of RT-PCR on the TCR CDR3, the HTBI primer set was used together with the Qiagen OneStep RT-PCR kit. The public sequencing data were trimmed at Q25 with fastp and processed into clonotypes with MiXCR by TCRdb, which kept only in-frame beta chains. CDR3 protein sequences are deduplicated, and each keeps its most common genes and DNA. This sample is represented by about 560,000 distinct CDR3 sequences; around 15% of them were singletons. The top ten hold 15% to 20% of the sample. The sequenced sample consisted of blood. Receptors were obtained from a woman in her late teens or twenties with Graves' hyperthyroidism.

Details on this clonotype: A much larger clone sits a single nucleotide away, making a read error possible. Given the absence of the conserved phenylalanine or tryptophan at the CDR3 end, a read error is likely. The gene calls are TRBV12-5 and TRBJ1-1, with D possibly TRBD1 on 6 matching bases. The germline CDR1 and CDR2 sequences are LGHNT and FRNRAP. The germline V and J ends were trimmed by 1 base and 5 bases, with 11 bases remaining between them. This CDR3 comprises 14 residues. The DNA of the CDR3 is TGTGCTAGTGGTTTGGCAGGGGCCTGGACTGAAGCTTTCTAT. This encodes CASGLAGAWTEAFY.

This clonotype has just a few counts. The genes are TRBV7-6 and TRBJ2-3; weak D call: TRBD2 (6 bases). Trimming stripped 5 bases from V and 1 base from J, with 16 bases between. Germline V CDR1 and CDR2: SGHVS, FNYEAQ. The CDR3 length is 16 residues. CDR3: CASSRRTKGRTDTQYF. The DNA for the CDR3 is TGTGCCAGCAGCAGGCGGACTAAAGGGCGCACAGATACGCAGTATTTT.

This clonotype was counted between two and nine times. V is TRBV5-4 and J is TRBJ1-1; possibly TRBD1 for D (6 bases). This CDR3 comprises 15 residues. Trimming removed 0 bases at V and 2 bases at J, with 11 bases between. Germline V gene lookup returns CDR1 SGHNT and CDR2 YYREEE (reference sequence). CDR3 protein: CASSLVGHTNTEAFF. The CDR3 coding sequence is TGTGCCAGCAGCTTGGTGGGACACACCAACACTGAAGCTTTCTTT.

This clonotype has ten or more counts. This chain uses TRBV7-8 with TRBJ2-3; 8 bases map to TRBD2. The CDR3 is made up of 17 amino acids. J gave up 4 bases and V 8 bases, and 17 bases lay outside the gene matches. Germline CDR1 is SGHVS and CDR2 is FQNEAQ. The CDR3 DNA follows: TGTGCCAGCCCCCTGGAGACTAGCGTATCCTGGGCAGATACGCAGTATTTT. Protein product: CASPLETSVSWADTQYF. Full variable domain (rest looked up from reference TRBV7-8 and TRBJ2-3): GAGVSQSPRYKVAKRGQDVALRCDPISGHVSLFWYQQALGQGPEFLTYFQNEAQLDKSGLPSDRFFAERPEGSVSTLKIQRTQQEDSAVYLCASPLETSVSWADTQYFGPGTRLTVL.